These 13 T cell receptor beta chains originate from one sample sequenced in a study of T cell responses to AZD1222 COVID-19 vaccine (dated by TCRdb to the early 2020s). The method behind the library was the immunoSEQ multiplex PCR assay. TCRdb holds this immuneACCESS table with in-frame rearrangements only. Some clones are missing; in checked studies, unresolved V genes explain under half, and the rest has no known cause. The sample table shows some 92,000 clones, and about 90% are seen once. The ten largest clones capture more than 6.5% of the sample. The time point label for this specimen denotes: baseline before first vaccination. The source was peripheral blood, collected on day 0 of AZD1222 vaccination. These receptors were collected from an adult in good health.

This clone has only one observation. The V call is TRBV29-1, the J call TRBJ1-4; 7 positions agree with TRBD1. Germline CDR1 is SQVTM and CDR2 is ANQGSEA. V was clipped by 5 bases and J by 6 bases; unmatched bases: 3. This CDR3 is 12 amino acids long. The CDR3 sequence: CSVQGGDEKLFF. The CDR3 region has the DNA TGCAGCGTTCAGGGGGGGGATGAAAAACTGTTTTTT.

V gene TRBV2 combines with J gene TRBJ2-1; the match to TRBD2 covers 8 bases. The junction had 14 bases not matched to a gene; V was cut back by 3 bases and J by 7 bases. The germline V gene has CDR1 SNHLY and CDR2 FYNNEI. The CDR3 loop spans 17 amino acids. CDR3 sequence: CASSDLTGTRPPNEQFF. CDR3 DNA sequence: TGTGCCAGCAGTGACTTAACCGGGACTAGGCCCCCTAATGAGCAGTTCTTC.

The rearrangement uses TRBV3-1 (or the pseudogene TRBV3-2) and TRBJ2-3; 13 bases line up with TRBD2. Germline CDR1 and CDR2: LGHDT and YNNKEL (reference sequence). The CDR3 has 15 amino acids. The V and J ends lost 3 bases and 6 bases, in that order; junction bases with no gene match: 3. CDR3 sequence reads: CASSQGTSGTDTQYF. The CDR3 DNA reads TGTGCCAGCAGCCAGGGGACTAGCGGGACTGATACGCAGTATTTT.

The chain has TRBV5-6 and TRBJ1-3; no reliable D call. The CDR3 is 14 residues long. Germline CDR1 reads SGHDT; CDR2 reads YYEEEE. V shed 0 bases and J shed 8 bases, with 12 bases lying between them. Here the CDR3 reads CASSLVSLGDTIYF. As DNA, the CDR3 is TGTGCCAGCAGCTTGGTGTCCCTAGGTGACACCATATATTTT.

Here the CDR3 DNA reads TGTGCCAGCAGCCCCGACAGGGCATATGGCTACACCTTC. Protein: CASSPDRAYGYTF. V gene TRBV14 combines with J gene TRBJ1-2; TRBD1 matches 7 bases. This CDR3 is built from 13 residues. Germline V gives CDR1 SGHDN, CDR2 FVKESK. V was clipped by 4 bases and J by 5 bases; unmatched bases: 4.

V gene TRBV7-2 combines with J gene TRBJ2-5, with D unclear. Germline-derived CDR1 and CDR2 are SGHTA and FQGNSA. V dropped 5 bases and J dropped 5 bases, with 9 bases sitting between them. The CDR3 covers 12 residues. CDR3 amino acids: CASSDAWETQYF. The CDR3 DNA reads TGTGCCAGCAGCGACGCGTGGGAGACCCAGTACTTC.

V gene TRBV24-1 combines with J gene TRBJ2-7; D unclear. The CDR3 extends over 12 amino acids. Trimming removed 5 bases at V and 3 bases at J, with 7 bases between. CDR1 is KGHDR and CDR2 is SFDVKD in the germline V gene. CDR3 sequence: CATSVADYEQYF. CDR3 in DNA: TGTGCCACCAGTGTTGCCGACTACGAGCAGTACTTC.

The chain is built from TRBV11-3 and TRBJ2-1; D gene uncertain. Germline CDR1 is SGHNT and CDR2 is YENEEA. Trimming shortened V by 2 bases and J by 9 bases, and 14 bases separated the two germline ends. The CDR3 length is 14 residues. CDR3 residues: CASSLSAQMSEQFF. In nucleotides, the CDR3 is TGTGCCAGCAGCTTATCGGCCCAAATGAGTGAGCAGTTCTTC.

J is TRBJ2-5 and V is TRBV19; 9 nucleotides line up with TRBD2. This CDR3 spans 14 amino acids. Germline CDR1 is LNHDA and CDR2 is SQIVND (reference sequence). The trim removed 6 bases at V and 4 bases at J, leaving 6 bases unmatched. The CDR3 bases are TGTGCCAGTAGCGGCGGGAGGGCCGGAGAGACCCAGTACTTC. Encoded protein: CASSGGRAGETQYF.

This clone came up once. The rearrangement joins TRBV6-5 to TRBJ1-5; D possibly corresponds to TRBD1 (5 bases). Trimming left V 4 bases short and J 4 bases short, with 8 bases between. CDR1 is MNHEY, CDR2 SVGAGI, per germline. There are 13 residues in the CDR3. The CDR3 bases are TGTGCCAGCAGTTGGGACGGGAATCAGCCCCAGCATTTT. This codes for CASSWDGNQPQHF.

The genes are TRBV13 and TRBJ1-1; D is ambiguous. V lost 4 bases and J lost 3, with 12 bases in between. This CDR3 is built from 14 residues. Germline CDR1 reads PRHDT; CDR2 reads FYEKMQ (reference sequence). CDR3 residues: CASSSNRVYTEAFF. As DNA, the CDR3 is TGTGCCAGCAGCTCCAACCGGGTGTACACTGAAGCTTTCTTT.

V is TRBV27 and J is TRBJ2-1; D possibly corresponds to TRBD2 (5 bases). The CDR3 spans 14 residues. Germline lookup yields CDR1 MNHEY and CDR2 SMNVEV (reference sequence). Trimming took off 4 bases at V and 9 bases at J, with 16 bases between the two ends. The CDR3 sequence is CASSSGGGNREQFF. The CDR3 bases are TGTGCCAGCAGTTCCGGCGGAGGTAATCGTGAGCAGTTCTTC.

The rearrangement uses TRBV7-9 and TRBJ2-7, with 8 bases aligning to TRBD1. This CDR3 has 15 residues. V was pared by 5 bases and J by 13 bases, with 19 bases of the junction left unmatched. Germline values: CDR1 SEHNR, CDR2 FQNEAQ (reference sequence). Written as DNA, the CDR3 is TGTGCCAGCAGCGACACCGGGACAGGAGGGTGGTGGGTCTACTTC. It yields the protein CASSDTGTGGWWVYF.